This is a list of T cell receptor beta chains from one sample in a study of blood T cell repertoires in COVID-19. The assay was immunoSEQ multiplex PCR, and TCRdb's table has in-frame clones only and misses some. Seen here are around 100,000 clones, 88% observed once, and the top ten hold about 5.3%. Sequences were obtained from peripheral blood. Every receptor here comes from a human donor in a cohort sampled during active COVID-19. Both conserved end residues are part of each CDR3. Fields, in order: clone size, J gene, D gene, V gene, CDR3 protein, CDR3 DNA. The D gene is left open where the match is weak. Clone size is stated in some rows and not others, as once, few, many or a class when expanded.

size: -; J: TRBJ2-1; D: TRBD2; V: TRBV5-1; CDR3: CASSFPGTSGSSYNEQFF; DNA: TGCGCCAGCAGCTTTCCCGGGACTAGCGGAAGCTCCTACAATGAGCAGTTCTTC
size: -; J: TRBJ2-7; D: TRBD1; V: TRBV7-8; CDR3: CASSRPGGFEQYF; DNA: TGTGCCAGCAGCCGGCCAGGGGGCTTCGAGCAGTACTTC
size: -; J: TRBJ2-7; D: TRBD2; V: TRBV20-1; CDR3: CSASGWGGLAGIIYEQYF; DNA: TGCAGTGCTAGTGGGTGGGGAGGACTAGCGGGGATAATCTACGAGCAGTACTTC
size: -; J: TRBJ2-2; D: TRBD1; V: TRBV30; CDR3: CAWSVWDRAVGELFF; DNA: TGTGCCTGGAGTGTATGGGACAGGGCGGTCGGGGAGCTGTTTTTT
size: -; J: TRBJ2-1; D: -; V: TRBV9; CDR3: CASSVVGGGSYNEQFF; DNA: TGTGCCAGCAGCGTAGTTGGGGGAGGATCATACAATGAGCAGTTCTTC
size: -; J: TRBJ2-1; D: TRBD2; V: TRBV7-9; CDR3: CASSLGTSGSSDYNEQFF; DNA: TGTGCCAGCAGCTTGGGGACTAGCGGGAGTTCCGACTACAATGAGCAGTTCTTC
size: few; J: TRBJ2-2; D: TRBD2; V: TRBV7-3; CDR3: CASSFEAGRITGELFF; DNA: TGTGCCAGCAGCTTTGAAGCGGGAAGGATCACCGGGGAGCTGTTTTTT
size: -; J: TRBJ2-3; D: TRBD1; V: TRBV5-1; CDR3: CASSLGDRGGTDTQYF; DNA: TGCGCCAGCAGCTTGGGGGACAGGGGTGGTACAGATACGCAGTATTTT
size: -; J: TRBJ2-1; D: TRBD2; V: TRBV24-1; CDR3: CATSDLPRGGGNEQFF; DNA: TGTGCCACCAGTGATTTGCCTCGAGGCGGGGGCAATGAGCAGTTCTTC
size: -; J: TRBJ2-7; D: TRBD2; V: TRBV2; CDR3: CASSVGTSGTYEQYF; DNA: TGTGCCAGCAGTGTCGGGACTAGCGGAACCTACGAGCAGTACTTC
size: -; J: TRBJ2-3; D: -; V: TRBV10-3; CDR3: CAISESPGDTQYF; DNA: TGTGCCATCAGTGAATCCCCGGGTGATACGCAGTATTTT
size: -; J: TRBJ2-1; D: TRBD2; V: TRBV6-1; CDR3: CASSGGTSGRRDNEQFF; DNA: TGTGCCAGCAGTGGGGGGACTAGCGGGAGACGAGACAATGAGCAGTTCTTC
size: -; J: TRBJ2-7; D: -; V: TRBV27; CDR3: CASSLGSGYYEQYF; DNA: TGTGCCAGCAGTTTAGGCTCAGGGTACTACGAGCAGTACTTC
size: -; J: TRBJ2-1; D: TRBD2; V: TRBV11-2; CDR3: CASSWGLGEFNEQFF; DNA: TGTGCCAGCAGCTGGGGACTAGGAGAATTTAATGAGCAGTTCTTC
size: -; J: TRBJ2-5; D: -; V: TRBV30; CDR3: CASRGSSGETQYF; DNA: TGTGCCTCCCGGGGATCGTCCGGGGAGACCCAGTACTTC
size: -; J: TRBJ1-1; D: -; V: TRBV6-5; CDR3: CASSSQIRNSEAFF; DNA: TGTGCCAGCAGTTCCCAGATTAGGAACAGTGAAGCTTTCTTT
size: few; J: TRBJ1-2; D: TRBD1; V: TRBV7-9; CDR3: CASTRQGSGYTF; DNA: TGTGCCAGCACCCGACAGGGATCGGGCTACACCTTC
size: -; J: TRBJ2-2; D: TRBD1; V: TRBV7-9; CDR3: CASTPGTGSAGELFF; DNA: TGTGCCAGCACCCCCGGGACAGGGTCGGCCGGGGAGCTGTTTTTT
size: -; J: TRBJ2-5; D: TRBD1; V: TRBV9; CDR3: CASSKQGALETQYF; DNA: TGTGCCAGCAGCAAACAGGGGGCACTGGAGACCCAGTACTTC
size: -; J: TRBJ2-3; D: TRBD2; V: TRBV19; CDR3: CASSGRSQDTQYF; DNA: TGTGCCAGTAGCGGGAGGTCGCAAGATACGCAGTATTTT